The 24 T cell receptor beta chains listed next were all sequenced from one sample in a study of T cell changes during pregnancy in multiple sclerosis. Profiled with immunoSEQ multiplex PCR; TCRdb holds only in-frame clones, not every one. The sample carries about 38,000 clones, approximately 94% recorded once. This material consisted of CD4+ T cells from peripheral blood mononuclear cells, taken in the second trimester of pregnancy. The receptors were gathered from a female donor with multiple sclerosis, enrolled in a pregnancy study.

The CDR3 region is CASSLAEGGTGELFF. DNA of the CDR3: TGTGCCAGCAGCTTAGCGGAGGGAGGCACCGGGGAGCTGTTTTTT. The V gene is TRBV7-9, the J gene TRBJ2-2; the D gene is possibly TRBD2 (6 bases). Trimming stripped 0 bases from V and 4 bases from J, with 9 bases between. Germline values: CDR1 SEHNR, CDR2 FQNEAQ (reference sequence). This CDR3 has 15 residues.

J is TRBJ2-5 and V is TRBV7-2; 11 nucleotides line up with TRBD2. In germline, CDR1 is SGHTA, CDR2 FQGNSA. J gave up 3 bases and V 0 bases, and 3 bases lay outside the gene matches. The CDR3 consists of 16 residues. The CDR3, as DNA: TGTGCCAGCAGCTTAGCGCCTAGCGGGGGGAAAGAGACCCAGTACTTC. Amino acids: CASSLAPSGGKETQYF.

The J gene is TRBJ2-3, the V gene TRBV27; 8 nucleotides match TRBD1. This CDR3 contains 15 residues. The J segment lost 2 bases and the V segment lost 4 bases, leaving 5 bases of the junction unmatched. The germline V gene has CDR1 MNHEY and CDR2 SMNVEV (reference sequence). The CDR3 loop is CASSSGGLHTDTQYF. CDR3 nucleotide sequence: TGTGCCAGCAGTTCAGGGGGCCTTCACACAGATACGCAGTATTTT.

This chain uses TRBV28 with TRBJ2-3, with 7 positions matching TRBD2. CDR1 and CDR2 from the germline V gene are MDHEN and SYDVKM. The CDR3 sequence is 15 residues long. Germline trimming cut 5 bases from V and 1 base from J; bases unmatched to any gene: 6. CDR3 in DNA: TGTGCCAGCAGTGAGGCGGGAGCCGGCACAGATACGCAGTATTTT. This encodes CASSEAGAGTDTQYF.

The chain recombines TRBV4-1 with TRBJ2-5; 8 nucleotides agree with TRBD2. This CDR3 is built from 14 residues. The germline V gene encodes CDR1 MGHRA and CDR2 YSYEKL. Germline trimming cut 1 base from V and 3 bases from J; bases unmatched to any gene: 1. The CDR3 sequence is CASSQAGREETQYF. As DNA, the CDR3 is TGCGCCAGCAGCCAAGCCGGGAGGGAAGAGACCCAGTACTTC.

The chain combines TRBV6-6 with TRBJ2-5; 7 bases are a match to TRBD1. Germline CDR1 reads MNHNY; CDR2 reads SVGAGI (reference sequence). This CDR3 has 14 residues. V was pared by 2 bases and J by 9 bases, with 9 bases of the junction left unmatched. CDR3 amino acids: CASSYTDFGTAQYF. The CDR3 DNA reads as TGTGCCAGCAGTTACACTGATTTCGGGACAGCCCAGTACTTC.

This chain uses TRBV10-2 with TRBJ1-5, with TRBD1 matching 9 bases. The length of the CDR3 is 15 residues. Germline assignment: CDR1 WSHSY and CDR2 SAAADI. V lost 3 bases and J lost 5; bases outside the gene matches: 5. The DNA for the CDR3 is TGCGCCAGCAGTGACCCGGGACAGGGATATCAGCCCCAGCATTTT. Its protein is CASSDPGQGYQPQHF.

V usage is TRBV5-4 and J usage is TRBJ1-5; no definite D call. This CDR3 contains 13 residues. Germline V lookup: CDR1 SGHNT, CDR2 YYREEE (reference sequence). V dropped 4 bases and J dropped 0 bases, with 5 bases sitting between them. In DNA, the CDR3 is TGTGCCAGCAGCCGCGATAGCAATCAGCCCCAGCATTTT. It is translated as CASSRDSNQPQHF.

The V and J genes are TRBV11-2 and TRBJ2-6; 8 bases are a match to TRBD1. With V trimmed by 5 bases and J by 3 bases, 9 bases remained unmatched. The CDR3 length is 17 residues. The germline V gene encodes CDR1 SGHAT and CDR2 FQNNGV. The CDR3 region has the DNA TGTGCCAGCAGCCCCGGACAGGGTTGGGGTGGGGCCAACGTCCTGACTTTC. Its protein product is CASSPGQGWGGANVLTF.

The chain is built from TRBV2 and TRBJ1-5, with TRBD1 identical over 8 bases. Per germline, CDR1 SNHLY and CDR2 FYNNEI. V shed 4 bases, J shed 5 bases, and the junction held 4 bases outside the gene matches. The CDR3 spans 14 residues. The CDR3 spells CASSGPGQDQPQHF. The CDR3 nucleotides are TGTGCCAGCAGTGGCCCGGGACAGGATCAGCCCCAGCATTTT. The entire variable domain, with the rest obtained from reference TRBV2 and TRBJ1-5, is as follows: EPEVTQTPSHQVTQMGQEVILRCVPISNHLYFYWYRQILGQKVEFLVSFYNNEISEKSEIFDDQFSVERPDGSNFTLKIRSTKLEDSAMYFCASSGPGQDQPQHFGDGTRLSIL.

The chain uses TRBV5-4 and TRBJ1-2; D not resolved. The CDR3 runs to 13 residues. V lost 0 bases, J lost 7 bases, and 10 bases lay in between. CDR1 SGHNT and CDR2 YYREEE come from the germline V gene (reference sequence). This chain's CDR3 is CASSLDSLSGYTF. The DNA for the CDR3 is TGTGCCAGCAGCTTGGACTCTCTGAGTGGCTACACCTTC.

V usage is TRBV5-4 and J usage is TRBJ1-2, with 9 positions matching TRBD1. This CDR3 has 13 residues. V was clipped by 6 bases and J by 7 bases; unmatched bases: 7. Germline V CDR1 and CDR2: SGHNT, YYREEE (reference sequence). The CDR3 sequence is CASIPDRGGGYTF. Written as DNA, the CDR3 is TGTGCCAGCATCCCGGACAGGGGAGGTGGCTACACCTTC. Full variable domain (rest looked up from reference TRBV5-4 and TRBJ1-2): ETGVTQSPTHLIKTRGQQVTLRCSSQSGHNTVSWYQQALGQGPQFIFQYYREEENGRGNFPPRFSGLQFPNYSSELNVNALELDDSALYLCASIPDRGGGYTFGSGTRLTVV.

The rearrangement joins TRBV15 to TRBJ2-5, with TRBD2 identical over 9 bases. V trimming: 5 bases; J trimming: 6 bases; junction bases outside the gene matches: 19. Germline CDR1 and CDR2: LNHNV and YYDKDF (reference sequence). The CDR3 extends over 18 amino acids. The CDR3 DNA sequence: TGTGCCACCAGCTTTGGGGGTCCTCGAGCGGGGGGTTTGAAGACCCAGTACTTC. Amino acid sequence: CATSFGGPRAGGLKTQYF.

The rearrangement joins TRBV29-1 to TRBJ1-1; D is possibly TRBD1 (5 bases). In germline, CDR1 is SQVTM, CDR2 ANQGSEA. The CDR3 runs to 11 residues. The germline V and J ends were trimmed by 7 bases and 0 bases, with 6 bases remaining between them. The CDR3 region is CSGGVNTEAFF. DNA for the CDR3: TGCAGCGGGGGGGTGAACACTGAAGCTTTCTTT.

The genes are TRBV15 and TRBJ2-5, with 7 bases lining up with TRBD1. This CDR3 is built from 15 residues. The V gene's germline CDR1 is LNHNV and CDR2 YYDKDF (reference sequence). J was trimmed by 3 bases and V by 1 base; bases with no gene match: 5. CDR3 in amino acids: CATSRVPGQKETQYF. CDR3 nucleotide sequence: TGTGCCACCAGCAGAGTACCGGGACAGAAAGAGACCCAGTACTTC.

The chain joins TRBV9 to TRBJ2-7; 10 bases fit TRBD1. The V and J ends lost 0 bases and 3 bases, in that order; junction bases with no gene match: 3. The CDR3 contains 15 residues. CDR1 and CDR2 (germline): SGDLS, YYNGEE. CDR3 bases: TGTGCCAGCAGCGTAGGGACAGGGGGTCTCTACGAGCAGTACTTC. It translates to CASSVGTGGLYEQYF.

The V and J genes are TRBV30 and TRBJ2-1; D possibly corresponds to TRBD2 (5 bases). V gave up 1 base and J gave up 9 bases, with 10 bases separating them. CDR1 is GTSNPN, CDR2 SVGIG, per germline (reference sequence). This CDR3 contains 12 residues. The CDR3 DNA reads TGTGCCTGGAGTGCGGGGTCGGGTGAGCAGTTCTTC. Protein: CAWSAGSGEQFF.

This clone was picked up one time. J is TRBJ2-7 and V is TRBV5-1, with D unresolved. The germline V gene encodes CDR1 SGHRS and CDR2 YFSETQ. The CDR3 covers 13 residues. V gave up 1 base and J gave up 4 bases, with 9 bases separating them. CDR3 in amino acids: CASSLSSSYEQYF. CDR3 sequence (DNA): TGCGCCAGCAGCTTGTCGTCGAGTTACGAGCAGTACTTC.

The chain recombines TRBV10-3 with TRBJ2-5, with D maybe TRBD1 (5 bases). V was pared by 0 bases and J by 5 bases, with 13 bases between. Germline lookup yields CDR1 ENHRY and CDR2 SYGVKD. There are 15 residues in the CDR3. For the CDR3, the DNA is TGTGCCATCAGTGAGTCGCGGCAGGGATACGAGACCCAGTACTTC. Translated, it gives CAISESRQGYETQYF.

This chain uses TRBV12-2 with TRBJ2-1; TRBD2 was called by the table and not checked on the DNA. TRBV12-2 is annotated as a pseudogene. The CDR3 sequence is 16 residues long. DNA for the CDR3: TGTGCAAGTCGCTTGGGACTAGCGGGAGGTTACAATGAGCAGTTCTTC. The encoded protein is CASRLGLAGGYNEQFF.

The V and J genes are TRBV7-2 and TRBJ2-5; a possible D gene is TRBD2 (6 bases). The V gene's germline CDR1 is SGHTA and CDR2 FQGNSA. V was pared by 5 bases and J by 1 base, with 11 bases between. CDR3 length equals 14 residues. In DNA form, the CDR3 reads TGTGCCAGCAGCCCGGGACTGATCCAAGAGACCCAGTACTTC. Translation: CASSPGLIQETQYF.

This clone was counted a few times. The V call is TRBV2, the J call TRBJ2-3, with D perhaps matching TRBD2 (6 bases). Trimming removed 6 bases from V and 4 bases from J, with 11 bases in between. The germline CDR1 and CDR2 sequences are SNHLY and FYNNEI. This CDR3 is built from 13 residues. The CDR3 DNA is TGTGCCAGCAGAGAGGCGGGGCCAGATACGCAGTATTTT. It codes for CASREAGPDTQYF.

The chain carries TRBV28 and TRBJ1-4; 7 bases align to TRBD1. The V gene end was trimmed by 3 bases and the J gene end by 8 bases; junction bases not matched to a gene: 9. Germline V lookup: CDR1 MDHEN, CDR2 SYDVKM. The CDR3 spans 15 residues. The CDR3 spells CASSFPRQGREKLFF. CDR3 DNA sequence: TGTGCCAGCAGTTTCCCCCGACAGGGTAGGGAAAAACTGTTTTTT.

The gene calls are TRBV12-5 and TRBJ2-6, with D possibly TRBD2 on 5 matching bases. The CDR3 runs 18 residues. The V gene's germline CDR1 is LGHNT and CDR2 FRNRAP. Trimming left V 5 bases short and J 0 bases short, with 17 bases between. The CDR3 is CASGPADFPHSGANVLTF. In nucleotides, the CDR3 is TGTGCTAGTGGTCCGGCGGACTTCCCACACTCTGGGGCCAACGTCCTGACTTTC.